This TCR beta chain originates from a study of beta chain features in type 1 diabetes. The ends were cut back, 7 bases at V and 1 base at J, with 11 bases in the middle. The CDR3 consists of 13 residues. The germline V gene encodes CDR1 MDHEN and CDR2 SYDVKM. Isolated RNA was reverse transcribed in full, so expressed TCRB transcripts were sequenced. Method: immunoSEQ multiplex PCR; TCRdb's copy keeps in-frame clones and lacks some. The table includes roughly 290,000 clones, 8% detected once. The V and J genes are TRBV28 and TRBJ2-7; D is ambiguous. This sequence was found in a woman younger than 30 in good health. What was sequenced was central memory CD4+ T cells from blood. As DNA, the CDR3 is TGTGCCAGCATTAGGACGGAATCCTACGAGCAGTACTTC. Protein sequence: CASIRTESYEQYF.